This TCR beta chain came from a study of cytomegalovirus exposure and HLA in healthy donors. PCR was performed using 60 Vbeta and 13 Jbeta primers. Repertoires were generated with immunoSEQ multiplex PCR, while TCRdb's copy carries only in-frame clones and drops some. The sample has about 150,000 clones; roughly 83% are singletons. The donors (healthy individuals) were bone marrow donors. Sequencing used PBMCs. The receptor's source is a human donor in good health.

The CDR3 nucleotides read TGTGCCAGTAGTCGGCAGGGGGAAAACACCATATATTTT. Translated, it gives CASSRQGENTIYF. The chain is built from TRBV19 and TRBJ1-3; 7 positions match TRBD1. Germline V lookup: CDR1 LNHDA, CDR2 SQIVND (reference sequence). The CDR3 spans 13 residues. V lost 5 bases to trimming and J lost 6 bases; unmatched junction nucleotides: 4.